The T cell receptor (beta chain) under discussion was sequenced for a study of control samples from healthy donors and cancer patients. The repertoire was sequenced with immunoSEQ multiplex PCR; TCRdb's copy has only in-frame clones and lacks some. The table lists fewer than 120,000 clones, around nine tenths of them singletons. This clone appeared once. The clonotype comes from a woman aged 60-75 years with lung cancer. What was sequenced was PBMCs.

The CDR3 sequence: CASSEVGGTQPQHF. CDR3 nucleotide sequence: TGTGCCAGCAGTGAAGTGGGGGGAACGCAGCCCCAGCATTTT. The chain employs TRBV2 and TRBJ1-5; D might be TRBD1 (5 bases). The CDR3 runs to 14 residues. V was shortened by 1 base and J by 7 bases, with 11 bases between the two germline ends. In germline, CDR1 is SNHLY, CDR2 FYNNEI.